This TCR beta chain came from a study of OX40 agonist ivuxolimab in advanced cancers. Background on the study: Patients receiving dose escalation had hepatocellular carcinoma, melanoma, renal cell or head and neck cancer. Averaging approximately 60 years in age, with a range of about 23 to 80, the cohort was approximately 83% male. Study-level results: Researchers did not establish what antigens the expanded peripheral T cells target. CD8+ T cells showed, on average, more clonal expansion than CD4+ cells.

In germline, CDR1 is LNHDA, CDR2 SQIVND (reference sequence). This CDR3 has 13 amino acids. TCRdb's table, derived via immunoSEQ multiplex PCR, lists solely in-frame clones and lacks some. The sample shows 25,000 to 35,000 clones, around four fifths of them seen only once. In regard to this clone: Its antigen is unidentified. Mismatch with germline at one junction end may stem from a read error.

The starting material was CD4+ or CD8+ T cells sorted from blood, obtained in a trial of the OX40 agonist ivuxolimab. This TCR derives from an adult with an advanced solid tumor such as melanoma, head and neck, liver or kidney cancer. The chain joins TRBV19 to TRBJ2-7; D is ambiguous. The CDR3 nucleotides are TGTGCCAGTAGTATAGGGGTATCCTCCGAGCAGTACTTC. This sequence encodes CASSIGVSSEQYF.